What follows describes a single T cell receptor (beta chain). As yet, its antigen is unknown. This specimen comes from a study of OX40 agonist ivuxolimab in advanced cancers. Across the study: Intravenous ivuxolimab at 0.01 to 10 mg/kg was given to patients every 2 weeks.

Study outcomes and limitations: Both blood CD4+ and CD8+ T cells showed clonal growth by week 6 at 0.1 to 3.0 mg/kg.

Sequencing used immunoSEQ multiplex PCR; TCRdb keeps in-frame clones, though not all of them. The data show 40,000 to 55,000 clones, with 70% to 90% seen just once and 13% held by the top ten. The ends lost 6 bases at V and 11 bases at J; junction bases unmatched: 6. The germline V gene has CDR1 MNHNS and CDR2 SASEGT. The CDR3 has 11 amino acids. The chain has TRBV6-1 and TRBJ1-1; TRBD1 agrees at 7 bases. The clonotype comes from an adult with an advanced solid tumor such as melanoma, head and neck, liver or kidney cancer. The sample consisted of CD4+ or CD8+ T cells sorted from blood, taken in a trial of the OX40 agonist ivuxolimab. The CDR3 region is CASRMTGFAFF. The CDR3 coding sequence is TGTGCCAGCAGGATGACAGGGTTCGCTTTCTTT.